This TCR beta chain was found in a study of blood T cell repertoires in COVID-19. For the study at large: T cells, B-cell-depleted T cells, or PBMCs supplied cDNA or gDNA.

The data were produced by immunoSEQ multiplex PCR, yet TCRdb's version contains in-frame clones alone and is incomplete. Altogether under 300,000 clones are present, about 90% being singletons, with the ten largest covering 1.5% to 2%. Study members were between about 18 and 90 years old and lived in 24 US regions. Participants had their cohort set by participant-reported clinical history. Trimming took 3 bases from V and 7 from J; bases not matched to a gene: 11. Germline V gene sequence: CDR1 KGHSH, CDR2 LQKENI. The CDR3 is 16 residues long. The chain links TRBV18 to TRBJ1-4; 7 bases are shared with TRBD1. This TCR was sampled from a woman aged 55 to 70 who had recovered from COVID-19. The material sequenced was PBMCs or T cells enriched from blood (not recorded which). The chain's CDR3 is CASSPPTVRGVEKLFF. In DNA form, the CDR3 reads TGTGCCAGCTCACCTCCTACAGTCAGGGGGGTTGAAAAACTGTTTTTT.